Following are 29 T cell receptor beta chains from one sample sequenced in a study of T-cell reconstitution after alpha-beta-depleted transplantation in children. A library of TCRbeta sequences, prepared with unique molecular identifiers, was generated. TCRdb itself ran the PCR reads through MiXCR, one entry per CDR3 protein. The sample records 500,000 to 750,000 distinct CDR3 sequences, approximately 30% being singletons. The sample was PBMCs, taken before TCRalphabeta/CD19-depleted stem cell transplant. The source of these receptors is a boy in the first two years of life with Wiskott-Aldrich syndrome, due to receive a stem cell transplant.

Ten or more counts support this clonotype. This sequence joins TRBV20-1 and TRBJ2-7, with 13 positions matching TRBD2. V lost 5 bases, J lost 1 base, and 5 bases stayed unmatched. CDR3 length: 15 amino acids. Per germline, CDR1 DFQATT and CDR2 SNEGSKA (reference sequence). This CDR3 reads CSAPGLAGASYEQYF. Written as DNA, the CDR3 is TGCAGTGCTCCTGGACTAGCGGGAGCATCCTACGAGCAGTACTTC.

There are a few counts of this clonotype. CDR3 loop: CAWSVWRASQEFF. The CDR3 DNA sequence: TGTGCCTGGAGTGTTTGGCGAGCTAGCCAAGAGTTCTTC. The chain carries TRBV30 and TRBJ2-1; perhaps TRBD2 as D (5 bases). The V end lost 0 bases, the J end lost 14 bases, and 17 bases lay between the germline ends. Germline CDR1 GTSNPN, CDR2 SVGIG (reference sequence). The CDR3 runs to 13 residues.

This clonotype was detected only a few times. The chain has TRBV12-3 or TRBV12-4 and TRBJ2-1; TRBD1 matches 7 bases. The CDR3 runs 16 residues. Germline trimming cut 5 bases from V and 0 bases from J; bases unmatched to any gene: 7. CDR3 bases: TGTGCCAGCAGTCCAGACAGGGTTGGCTCCTACAATGAGCAGTTCTTC. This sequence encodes CASSPDRVGSYNEQFF.

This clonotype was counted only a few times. The CDR3 DNA reads as TGTGCCAGCAGCTCTGGCTGGGGGGAGCAGTACTTC. Translating it yields CASSSGWGEQYF. The J gene is TRBJ2-7, the V gene TRBV7-2; D is possibly TRBD1 or TRBD2 (5 bases each). Deletions cut 4 bases from V and 7 bases from J, with 11 bases between. The germline V gene has CDR1 SGHTA and CDR2 FQGNSA. The length of the CDR3 is 12 residues. The complete variable domain, with remaining parts taken from reference TRBV7-2 and TRBJ2-7, reads GAGVSQSPSNKVTEKGKDVELRCDPISGHTALYWYRQSLGQGLEFLIYFQGNSAPDKSGLPSDRFSAERTGGSVSTLTIQRTQQEDSAVYLCASSSGWGEQYFGPGTRLTVT.

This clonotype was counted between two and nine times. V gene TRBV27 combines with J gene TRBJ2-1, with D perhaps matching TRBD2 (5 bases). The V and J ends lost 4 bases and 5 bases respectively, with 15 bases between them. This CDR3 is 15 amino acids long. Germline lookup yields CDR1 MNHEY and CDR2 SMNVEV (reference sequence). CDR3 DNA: TGTGCCAGCAGTTATAGCGTAGGAGAACACAATGAGCAGTTCTTC. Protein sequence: CASSYSVGEHNEQFF.

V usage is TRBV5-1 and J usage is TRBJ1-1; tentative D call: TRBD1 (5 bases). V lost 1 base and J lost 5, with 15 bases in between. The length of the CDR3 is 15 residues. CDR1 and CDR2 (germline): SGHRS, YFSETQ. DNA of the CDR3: TGCGCCAGCAGCTTGATTGTGGGGGGTTCGACTGAAGCTTTCTTT. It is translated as CASSLIVGGSTEAFF.

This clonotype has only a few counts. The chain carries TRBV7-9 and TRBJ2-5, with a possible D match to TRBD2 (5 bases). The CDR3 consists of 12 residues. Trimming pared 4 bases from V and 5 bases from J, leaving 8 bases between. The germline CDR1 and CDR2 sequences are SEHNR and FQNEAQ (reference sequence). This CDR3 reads CASSWTVETQYF. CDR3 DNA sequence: TGTGCCAGCAGCTGGACTGTGGAGACCCAGTACTTC.

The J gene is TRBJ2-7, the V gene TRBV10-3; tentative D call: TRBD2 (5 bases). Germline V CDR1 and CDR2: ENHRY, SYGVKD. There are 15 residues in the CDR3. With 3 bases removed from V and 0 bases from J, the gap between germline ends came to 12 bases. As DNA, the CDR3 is TGTGCCATCAGTGAAAACAGCGGATACTCCTACGAGCAGTACTTC. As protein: CAISENSGYSYEQYF.

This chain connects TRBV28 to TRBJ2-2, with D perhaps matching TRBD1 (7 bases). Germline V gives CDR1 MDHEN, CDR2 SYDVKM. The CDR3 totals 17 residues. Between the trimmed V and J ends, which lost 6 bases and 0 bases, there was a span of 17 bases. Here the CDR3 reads CASRLAGQTPNTGELFF. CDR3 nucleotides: TGTGCCAGCAGACTTGCGGGACAGACACCGAACACCGGGGAGCTGTTTTTT. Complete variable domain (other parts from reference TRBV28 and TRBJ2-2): DVKVTQSSRYLVKRTGEKVFLECVQDMDHENMFWYRQDPGLGLRLIYFSYDVKMKEKGDIPEGYSVSREKKERFSLILESASTNQTSMYLCASRLAGQTPNTGELFFGEGSRLTVL.

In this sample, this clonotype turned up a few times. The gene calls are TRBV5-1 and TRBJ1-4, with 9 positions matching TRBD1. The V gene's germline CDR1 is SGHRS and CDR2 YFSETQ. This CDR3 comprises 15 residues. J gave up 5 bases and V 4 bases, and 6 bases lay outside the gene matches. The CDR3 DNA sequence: TGCGCCAGCAGCGTGGACAGGGGACCCAATGAAAAACTGTTTTTT. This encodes CASSVDRGPNEKLFF.

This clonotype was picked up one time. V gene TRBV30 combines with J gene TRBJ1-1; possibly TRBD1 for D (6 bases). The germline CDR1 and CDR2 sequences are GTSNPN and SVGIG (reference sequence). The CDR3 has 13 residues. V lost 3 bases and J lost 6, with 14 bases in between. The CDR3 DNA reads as TGTGCCTGGAGCGCCCAGGGGATATCTGAAGCTTTCTTT. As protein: CAWSAQGISEAFF.

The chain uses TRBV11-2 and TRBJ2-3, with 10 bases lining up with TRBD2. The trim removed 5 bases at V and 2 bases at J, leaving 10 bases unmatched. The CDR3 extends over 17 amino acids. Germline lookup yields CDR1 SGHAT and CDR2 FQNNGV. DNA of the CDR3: TGTGCCAGCAGCCCACTAGGTAGCGGGAGGATCACAGATACGCAGTATTTT. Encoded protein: CASSPLGSGRITDTQYF.

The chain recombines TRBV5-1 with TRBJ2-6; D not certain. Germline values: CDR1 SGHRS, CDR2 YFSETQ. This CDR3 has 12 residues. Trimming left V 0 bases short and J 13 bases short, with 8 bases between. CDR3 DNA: TGCGCCAGCAGCTTGGACGGGTGGGTCCTGACTTTC. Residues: CASSLDGWVLTF.

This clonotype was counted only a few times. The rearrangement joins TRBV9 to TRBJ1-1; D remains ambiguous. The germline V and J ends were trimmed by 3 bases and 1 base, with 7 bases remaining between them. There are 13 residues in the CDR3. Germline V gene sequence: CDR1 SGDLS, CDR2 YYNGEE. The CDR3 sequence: CASSEAGNTEAFF. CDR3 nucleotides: TGTGCCAGCAGCGAAGCGGGGAACACTGAAGCTTTCTTT.

In DNA form, the CDR3 reads TGTGCCAGCAGTTTGGGACAGGGGTACAATCAGCCCCAGCATTTT. It yields the protein CASSLGQGYNQPQHF. V usage is TRBV28 and J usage is TRBJ1-5, with 10 bases fitting TRBD1. Germline CDR1 is MDHEN and CDR2 is SYDVKM. Trimming at V came to 3 bases and at J to 3 bases, leaving 2 bases not matched to a gene. This CDR3 comprises 15 residues. The full variable domain, its missing parts supplied by reference TRBV28 and TRBJ1-5, is DVKVTQSSRYLVKRTGEKVFLECVQDMDHENMFWYRQDPGLGLRLIYFSYDVKMKEKGDIPEGYSVSREKKERFSLILESASTNQTSMYLCASSLGQGYNQPQHFGDGTRLSIL.

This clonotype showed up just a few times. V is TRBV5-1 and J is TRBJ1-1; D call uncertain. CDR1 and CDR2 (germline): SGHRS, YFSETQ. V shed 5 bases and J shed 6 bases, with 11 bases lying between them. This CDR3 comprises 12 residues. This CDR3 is CASSTIGAEAFF. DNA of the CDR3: TGCGCCAGCAGTACTATCGGGGCTGAAGCTTTCTTT.

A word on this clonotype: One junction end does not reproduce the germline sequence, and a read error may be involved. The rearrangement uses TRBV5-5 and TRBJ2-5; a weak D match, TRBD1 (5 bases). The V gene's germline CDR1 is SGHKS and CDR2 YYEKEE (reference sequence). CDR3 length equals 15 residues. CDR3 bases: TGTGCCAGCAGATTGGGCGCAGGGTCACAAGAGACCCAGTACTTC. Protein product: CASRLGAGSQETQYF.

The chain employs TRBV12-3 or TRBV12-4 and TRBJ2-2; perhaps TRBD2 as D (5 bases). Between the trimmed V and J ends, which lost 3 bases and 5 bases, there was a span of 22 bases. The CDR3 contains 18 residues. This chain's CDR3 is CASSLRMRGRDLTGELFF. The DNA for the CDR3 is TGTGCCAGCAGTTTGAGAATGCGAGGGAGAGATCTTACCGGGGAGCTGTTTTTT.

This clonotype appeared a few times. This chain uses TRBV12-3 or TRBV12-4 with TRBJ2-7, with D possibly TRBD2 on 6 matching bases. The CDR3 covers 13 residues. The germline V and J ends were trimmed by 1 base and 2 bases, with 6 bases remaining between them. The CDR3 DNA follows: TGTGCCAGCAGTTTAGGGACTACCTACGAGCAGTACTTC. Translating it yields CASSLGTTYEQYF.

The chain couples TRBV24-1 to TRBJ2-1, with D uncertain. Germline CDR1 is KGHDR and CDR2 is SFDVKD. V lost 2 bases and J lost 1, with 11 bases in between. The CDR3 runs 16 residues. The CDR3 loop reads CATSDSLPTSYNEQFF. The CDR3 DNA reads TGTGCCACCAGTGATTCCCTACCTACTTCCTACAATGAGCAGTTCTTC.

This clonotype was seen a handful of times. In DNA form, the CDR3 reads TGTGCCAGCAGTGGATACATGAACACTGAAGCTTTCTTT. It encodes CASSGYMNTEAFF. The chain links TRBV25-1 to TRBJ1-1; the D is unclear. V shed 4 bases and J shed 0 bases, with 6 bases lying between them. This CDR3 has 13 amino acids. CDR1 and CDR2 (germline): MGHDK, SYGVNS.

The CDR3 coding sequence is TGCGCCAGCAGCTTAGGACAGGGGGCCCCAGAGACCCAGTACTTC. It encodes CASSLGQGAPETQYF. This chain joins TRBV5-1 and TRBJ2-5; 11 positions match TRBD1. V gave up 2 bases and J gave up 4 bases; unmatched junction bases: 4. Germline V lookup: CDR1 SGHRS, CDR2 YFSETQ. The CDR3 spans 15 residues. The whole variable domain, filled in from reference TRBV5-1 and TRBJ2-5, reads KAGVTQTPRYLIKTRGQQVTLSCSPISGHRSVSWYQQTPGQGLQFLFEYFSETQRNKGNFPGRFSGRQFSNSRSEMNVSTLELGDSALYLCASSLGQGAPETQYFGPGTRLLVL.

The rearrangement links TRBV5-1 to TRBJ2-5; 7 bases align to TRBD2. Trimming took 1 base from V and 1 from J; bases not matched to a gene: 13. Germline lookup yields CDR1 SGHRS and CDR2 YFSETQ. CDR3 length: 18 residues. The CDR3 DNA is TGCGCCAGCAGCTTGCTAAGGAGCGGGATTAATTCCCAAGAGACCCAGTACTTC. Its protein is CASSLLRSGINSQETQYF.

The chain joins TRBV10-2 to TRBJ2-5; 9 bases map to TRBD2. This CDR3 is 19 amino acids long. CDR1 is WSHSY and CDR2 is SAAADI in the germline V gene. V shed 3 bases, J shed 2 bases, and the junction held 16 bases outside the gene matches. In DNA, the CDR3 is TGCGCCAGCAGTGAACGTCGGACTAGCGCCCGAAATAGGCAAGAGACCCAGTACTTC. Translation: CASSERRTSARNRQETQYF.

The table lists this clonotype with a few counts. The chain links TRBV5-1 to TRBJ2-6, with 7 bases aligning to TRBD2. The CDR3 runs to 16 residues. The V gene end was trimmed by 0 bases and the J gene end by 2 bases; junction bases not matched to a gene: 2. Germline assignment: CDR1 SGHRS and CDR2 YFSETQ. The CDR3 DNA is TGCGCCAGCAGCTTGGGTGCGGGGGCTGGGGCCAACGTCCTGACTTTC. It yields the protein CASSLGAGAGANVLTF.

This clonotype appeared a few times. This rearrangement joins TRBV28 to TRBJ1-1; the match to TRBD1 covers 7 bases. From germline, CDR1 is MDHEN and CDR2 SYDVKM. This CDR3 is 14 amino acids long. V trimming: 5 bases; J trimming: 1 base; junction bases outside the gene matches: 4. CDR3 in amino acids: CASSRYRGNTEAFF. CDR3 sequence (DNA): TGTGCCAGCAGTCGATACAGGGGGAACACTGAAGCTTTCTTT.

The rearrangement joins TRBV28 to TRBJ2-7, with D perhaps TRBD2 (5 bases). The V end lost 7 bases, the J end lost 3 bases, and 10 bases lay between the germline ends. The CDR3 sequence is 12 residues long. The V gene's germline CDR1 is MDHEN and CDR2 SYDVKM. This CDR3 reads CASKYGDYEQYF. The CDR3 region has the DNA TGTGCCAGCAAATACGGGGACTACGAGCAGTACTTC.

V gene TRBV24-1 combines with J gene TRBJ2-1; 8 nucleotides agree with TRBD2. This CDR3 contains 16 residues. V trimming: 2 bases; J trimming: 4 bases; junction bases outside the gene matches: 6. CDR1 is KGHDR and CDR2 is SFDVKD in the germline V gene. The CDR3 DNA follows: TGTGCCACCAGTGATTCGTTAGCGGGATCTTACAATGAGCAGTTCTTC. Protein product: CATSDSLAGSYNEQFF.

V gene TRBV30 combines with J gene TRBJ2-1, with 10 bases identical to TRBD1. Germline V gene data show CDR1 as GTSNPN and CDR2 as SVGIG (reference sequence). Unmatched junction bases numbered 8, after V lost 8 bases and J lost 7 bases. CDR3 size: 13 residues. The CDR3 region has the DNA TGTGCCCGACGCCGACAGGGGGCGAATGAGCAGTTCTTC. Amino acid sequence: CARRRQGANEQFF.